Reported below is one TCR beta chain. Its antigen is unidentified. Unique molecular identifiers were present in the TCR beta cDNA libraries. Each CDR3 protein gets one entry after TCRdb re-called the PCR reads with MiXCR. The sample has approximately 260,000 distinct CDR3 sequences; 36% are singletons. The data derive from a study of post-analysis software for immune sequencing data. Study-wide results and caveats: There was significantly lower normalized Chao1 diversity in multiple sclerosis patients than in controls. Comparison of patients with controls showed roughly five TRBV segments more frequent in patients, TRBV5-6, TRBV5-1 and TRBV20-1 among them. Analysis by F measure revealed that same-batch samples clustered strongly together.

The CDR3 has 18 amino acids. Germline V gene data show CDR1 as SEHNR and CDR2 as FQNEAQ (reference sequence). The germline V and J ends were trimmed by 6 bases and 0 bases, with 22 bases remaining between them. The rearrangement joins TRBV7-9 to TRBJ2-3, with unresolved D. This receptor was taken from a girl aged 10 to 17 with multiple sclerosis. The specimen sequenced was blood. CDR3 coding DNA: TGTGCCAGCAGTCCGGCAGGAGTGATGCGGAGTAGCACAGATACGCAGTATTTT. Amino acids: CASSPAGVMRSSTDTQYF.